A single T cell receptor (beta chain) is shown here with its context. Sequenced by immunoSEQ multiplex PCR; TCRdb stores in-frame clones only, minus some. The table lists 95,000 to 100,000 clones, more than 90% of them singletons, with 0.22% in the top ten. These data belong to a study of technical replicates of blood from several donors. Per the germline V gene, CDR1 is LNHNV and CDR2 is YYDKDF (reference sequence). Trimming at V came to 4 bases and at J to 8 bases, leaving 11 bases not matched to a gene. This CDR3 has 15 amino acids. Sequencing input: T cells isolated from PBMCs. The clonotype comes from a human donor in good health. The chain carries TRBV15 and TRBJ2-1; 7 bases are a match to TRBD1. This CDR3 reads CATSTPGRGLYEQFF. The CDR3 DNA reads as TGTGCCACCAGCACCCCAGGAAGGGGGCTCTATGAGCAGTTCTTC.